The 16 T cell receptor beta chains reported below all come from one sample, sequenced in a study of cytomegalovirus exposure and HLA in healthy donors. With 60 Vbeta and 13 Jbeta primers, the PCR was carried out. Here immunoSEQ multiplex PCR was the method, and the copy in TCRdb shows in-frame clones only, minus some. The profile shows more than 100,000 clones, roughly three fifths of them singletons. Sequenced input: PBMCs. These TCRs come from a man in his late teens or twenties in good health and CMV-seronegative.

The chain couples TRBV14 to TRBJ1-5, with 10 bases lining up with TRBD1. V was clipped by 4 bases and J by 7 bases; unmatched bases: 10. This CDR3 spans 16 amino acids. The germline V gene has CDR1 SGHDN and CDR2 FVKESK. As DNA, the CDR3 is TGTGCCAGCAGCCTTAGGACAGGGGGACCTCGGCAGCCCCAGCATTTT. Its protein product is CASSLRTGGPRQPQHF.

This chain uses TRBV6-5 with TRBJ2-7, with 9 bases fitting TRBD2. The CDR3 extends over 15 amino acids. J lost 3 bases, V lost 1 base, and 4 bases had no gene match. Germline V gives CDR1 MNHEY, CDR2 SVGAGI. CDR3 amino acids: CASSYWGLACYEQYF. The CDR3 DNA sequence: TGTGCCAGCAGTTACTGGGGACTAGCTTGCTACGAGCAGTACTTC.

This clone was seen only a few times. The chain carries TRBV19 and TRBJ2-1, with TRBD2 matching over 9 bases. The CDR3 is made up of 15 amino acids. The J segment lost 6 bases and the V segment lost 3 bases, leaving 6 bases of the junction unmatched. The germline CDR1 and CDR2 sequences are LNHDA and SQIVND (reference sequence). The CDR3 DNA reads TGTGCCAGTAGTATTGGCGGGAGGGCCTTCAATGAGCAGTTCTTC. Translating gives CASSIGGRAFNEQFF.

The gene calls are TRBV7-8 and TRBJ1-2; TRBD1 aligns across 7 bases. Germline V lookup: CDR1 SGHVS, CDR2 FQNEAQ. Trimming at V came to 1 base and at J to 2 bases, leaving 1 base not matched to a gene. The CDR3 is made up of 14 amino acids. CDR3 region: CASSLGGQNYGYTF. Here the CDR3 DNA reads TGTGCCAGCAGCTTAGGGGGACAGAACTATGGCTACACCTTC.

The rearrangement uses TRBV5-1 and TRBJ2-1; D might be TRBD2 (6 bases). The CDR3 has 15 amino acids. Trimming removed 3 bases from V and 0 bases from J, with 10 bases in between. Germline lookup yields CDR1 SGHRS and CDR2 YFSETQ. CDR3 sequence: CASSSDGSSYNEQFF. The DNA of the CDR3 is TGCGCCAGCAGCTCTGACGGGAGCTCCTACAATGAGCAGTTCTTC.

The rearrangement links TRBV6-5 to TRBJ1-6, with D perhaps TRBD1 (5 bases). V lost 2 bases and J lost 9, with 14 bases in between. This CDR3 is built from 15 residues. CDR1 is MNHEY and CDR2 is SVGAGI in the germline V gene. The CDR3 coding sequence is TGTGCCAGCAGTTACGGTCTTTCAGGGCGTTCACCCCTCCACTTT. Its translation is CASSYGLSGRSPLHF.

CDR3 protein: CASGGLNRGNTGELFF. Written as DNA, the CDR3 is TGTGCCAGCGGCGGACTCAACAGGGGTAACACCGGGGAGCTGTTTTTT. This rearrangement joins TRBV27 to TRBJ2-2; 7 nucleotides match TRBD1. The CDR3 covers 16 residues. Germline values: CDR1 MNHEY, CDR2 SMNVEV (reference sequence). The J segment lost 2 bases and the V segment lost 8 bases, leaving 11 bases of the junction unmatched.

The CDR3 nucleotides are TGTGCCAGTACCCCTGGATCAGGGGGATTTGAAAAACTGTTTTTT. Amino acids: CASTPGSGGFEKLFF. This chain joins TRBV28 and TRBJ1-4; 7 positions agree with TRBD1. Germline CDR1 MDHEN, CDR2 SYDVKM. CDR3 length equals 15 residues. J gave up 7 bases and V 9 bases, and 14 bases lay outside the gene matches.

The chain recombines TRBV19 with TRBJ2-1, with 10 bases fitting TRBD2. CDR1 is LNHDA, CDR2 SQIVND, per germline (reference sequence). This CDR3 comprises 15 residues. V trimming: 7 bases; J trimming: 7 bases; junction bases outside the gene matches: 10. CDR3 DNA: TGTGCCAGTATCCCAACTAGCGGGATGTCGAATGAGCAGTTCTTC. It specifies CASIPTSGMSNEQFF.

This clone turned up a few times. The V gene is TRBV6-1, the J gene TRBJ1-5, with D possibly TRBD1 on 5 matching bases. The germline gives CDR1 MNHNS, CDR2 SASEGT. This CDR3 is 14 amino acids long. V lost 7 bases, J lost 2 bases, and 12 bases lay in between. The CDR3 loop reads CASTQGNGNQPQHF. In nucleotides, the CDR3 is TGTGCCAGCACTCAGGGAAATGGCAATCAGCCCCAGCATTTT.

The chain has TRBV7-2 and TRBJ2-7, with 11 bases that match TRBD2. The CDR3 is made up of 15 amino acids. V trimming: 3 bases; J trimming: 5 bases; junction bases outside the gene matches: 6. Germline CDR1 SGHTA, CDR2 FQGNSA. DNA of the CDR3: TGTGCCAGCAGCTTTAGCGGGAGGGGGAGGGACGAGCAGTACTTC. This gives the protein CASSFSGRGRDEQYF.

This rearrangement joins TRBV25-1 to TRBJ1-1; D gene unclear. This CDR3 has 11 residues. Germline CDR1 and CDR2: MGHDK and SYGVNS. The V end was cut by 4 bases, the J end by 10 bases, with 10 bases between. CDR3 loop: CASSGGSRAFF. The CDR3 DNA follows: TGTGCCAGCAGTGGCGGCTCCAGAGCTTTCTTT.

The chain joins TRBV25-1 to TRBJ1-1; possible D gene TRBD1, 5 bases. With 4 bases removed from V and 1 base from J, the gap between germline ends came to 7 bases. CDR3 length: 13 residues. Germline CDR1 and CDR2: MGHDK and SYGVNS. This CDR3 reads CASSGQGNTEAFF. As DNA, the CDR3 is TGTGCCAGCAGTGGTCAGGGGAACACTGAAGCTTTCTTT.

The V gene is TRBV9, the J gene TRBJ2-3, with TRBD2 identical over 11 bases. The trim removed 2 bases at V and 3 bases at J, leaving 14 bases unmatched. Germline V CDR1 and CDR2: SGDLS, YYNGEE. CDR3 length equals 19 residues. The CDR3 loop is CASSVFGTSGTSITDTQYF. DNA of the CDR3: TGTGCCAGCAGCGTCTTCGGGACTAGCGGTACCTCTATTACAGATACGCAGTATTTT.

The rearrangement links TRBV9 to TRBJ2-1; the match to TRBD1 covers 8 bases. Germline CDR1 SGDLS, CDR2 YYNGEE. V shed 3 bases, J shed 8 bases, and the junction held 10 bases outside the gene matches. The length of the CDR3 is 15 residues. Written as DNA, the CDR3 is TGTGCCAGCAGCGCCTCGGACAGGGTTAGCGATGAGCAGTTCTTC. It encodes CASSASDRVSDEQFF.

CDR3 nucleotides: TGTGCCAGCAGCCCAGGGGGCATGGTCGGGGAGACCCAGTACTTC. Its protein product is CASSPGGMVGETQYF. The V and J genes are TRBV28 and TRBJ2-5; 8 bases match TRBD1. In germline, CDR1 is MDHEN, CDR2 SYDVKM. After removal of 6 bases from V and 5 bases from J, the junction contained 11 bases not matched to a gene. The CDR3 covers 15 residues.